A selection of T cell receptor beta chains follows, all from one sample in a study of blood T cell repertoires in COVID-19. Assay used: immunoSEQ multiplex PCR; TCRdb lists only in-frame clones, some missing. This table holds about 410,000 clones, roughly 88% found once. Sequencing input: peripheral blood. The receptors derive from a woman between 25 and 40 years old with active or convalescent COVID-19. The CDR3 runs from the conserved cysteine through the conserved F or W. D genes are given only for firm matches. Size values are once, few and many counts, or a class for expanded clones, and some rows have none.

j_call v_call clone_size d_call cdr3_nt cdr3_aa
TRBJ2-5 TRBV10-3 NA NA TGTGCCATCAGGCCGGGTTCCCAAGAGACCCAGTACTTC CAIRPGSQETQYF
TRBJ2-1 TRBV19 NA TRBD2 TGTGCCAGTAGTATTCCATCACTAGCGGGACGCAATGAGCAGTTCTTC CASSIPSLAGRNEQFF
TRBJ1-4 TRBV6-6 NA TRBD1 TGTGCCAGCAGTGGGGGACAGTGGCACGAAAAACTGTTTTTT CASSGGQWHEKLFF
TRBJ2-7 TRBV6-5 once TRBD2 TGTGCCAGCAGCTTGGGACTAGCGGGAAGCGAGCAGTACTTC CASSLGLAGSEQYF
TRBJ2-3 TRBV20-1 NA NA TGCAGTGCTAGTCTTCCGGCGGGGGCCTCCATCACAGATACGCAGTATTTT CSASLPAGASITDTQYF
TRBJ2-7 TRBV11-2 NA TRBD1 TGTGCCAGCAGCTTAAACCCCGGGACAGGGGGCTTCTCCTACGAGCAGTACTTC CASSLNPGTGGFSYEQYF
TRBJ1-2 TRBV4-1 NA TRBD1 TGCGCCAGCAGCCAAGATAGGGGCAGGGGGACGTTAATTTACACCTTC CASSQDRGRGTLIYTF
TRBJ1-6 TRBV7-6 NA NA TGTGCCAGCAGCCCGGTTGAACAGCCGAGCTCCTATAATTCACCCCTCCACTTT CASSPVEQPSSYNSPLHF
TRBJ2-1 TRBV21-1 NA NA TGTGCCAGCAGTTCGCCTTCCCGACGGCAGGGGGCTAATGAGCAGTTCTTC CASSSPSRRQGANEQFF
TRBJ2-7 TRBV11-2 NA TRBD1 TGTGCCAGCAGCTTATTGTTAGGACAGGGATACGAGCAGTACTTC CASSLLLGQGYEQYF